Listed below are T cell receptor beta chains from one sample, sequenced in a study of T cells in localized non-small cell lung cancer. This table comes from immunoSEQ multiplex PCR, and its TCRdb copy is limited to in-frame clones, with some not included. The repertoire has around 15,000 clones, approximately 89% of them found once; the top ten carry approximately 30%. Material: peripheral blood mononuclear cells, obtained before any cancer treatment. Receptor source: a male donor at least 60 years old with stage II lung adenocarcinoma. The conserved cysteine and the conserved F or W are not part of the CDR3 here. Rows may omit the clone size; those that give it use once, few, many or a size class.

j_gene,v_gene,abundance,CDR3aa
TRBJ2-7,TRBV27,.,ASSLEGISIGREQY
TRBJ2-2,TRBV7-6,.,ASSSQDTGELF
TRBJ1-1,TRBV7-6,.,ASSLGDGGAEAF
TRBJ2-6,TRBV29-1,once,SVGTDAGANVLT
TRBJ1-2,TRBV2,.,ASSEGDHTNYGYT
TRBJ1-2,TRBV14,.,ASSQDFSSNYGYT
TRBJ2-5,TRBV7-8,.,ASNWRAGAAQETQY
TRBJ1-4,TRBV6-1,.,ASSPRGEKLF
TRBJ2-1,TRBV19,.,ASSLAPSSYNEQF
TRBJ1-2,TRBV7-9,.,ASREGGYGYT
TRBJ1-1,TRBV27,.,ASSLGTGGNTEAF
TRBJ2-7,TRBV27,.,ASSPTSGVYEQY
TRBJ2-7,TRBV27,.,ASRRGQNYEQY
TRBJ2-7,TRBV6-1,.,ASSEAGPAYEQY
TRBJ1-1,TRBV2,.,ASSEVGGGTEAF
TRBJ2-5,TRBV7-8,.,ASSPRLAGGRLDGTQY
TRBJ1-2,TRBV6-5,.,ASSYSNTGIGRGYT
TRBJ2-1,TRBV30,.,AWRGGLAEQF
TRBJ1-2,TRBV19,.,ASSPGTFDGYT
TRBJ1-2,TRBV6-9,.,ASSSNVYYGYT
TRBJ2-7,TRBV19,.,ASSTAGTSGRAYEQY
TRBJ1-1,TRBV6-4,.,ASSVGHGLNTEAF
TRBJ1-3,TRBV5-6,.,ASSSFTPGGGNTIY
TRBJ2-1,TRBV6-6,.,ASSLGLAGDEQF
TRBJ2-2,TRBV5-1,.,ASSLAGEVPELF
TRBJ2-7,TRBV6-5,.,ASSYSSSGSLYEQY
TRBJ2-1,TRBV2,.,ASSEGEQF
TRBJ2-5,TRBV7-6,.,ASSLYARGQSETQY
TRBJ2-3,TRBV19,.,ASSIMGGSTDTQY
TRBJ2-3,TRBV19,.,ASSPPSGLAGSRTDTQY
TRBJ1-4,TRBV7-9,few,ASSSGQGNEKLF
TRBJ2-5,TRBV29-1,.,SVEFGIQETQY
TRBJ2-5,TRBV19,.,ASSIVGTGGETQY
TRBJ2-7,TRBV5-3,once,ARRRDSPPPLYEQY
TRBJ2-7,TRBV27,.,ASSSSYEQY
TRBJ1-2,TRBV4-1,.,ASSQADGGEYGYT
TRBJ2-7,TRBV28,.,ASSTSGTGRYEQY
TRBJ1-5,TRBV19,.,ASLGQVGSNQPQH
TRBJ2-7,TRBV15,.,ATSRAGTSGNLFYEQY
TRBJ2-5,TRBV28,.,ASSRGGPQETQY
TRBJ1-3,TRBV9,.,ASSVAGQGSGNTIY
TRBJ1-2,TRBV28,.,ASVEGARYGYT
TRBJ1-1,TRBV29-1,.,SVLGQGTRTEAF
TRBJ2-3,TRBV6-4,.,ASSRESGDTQY
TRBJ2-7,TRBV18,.,ASSPQKGRHEQY